The 6 T cell receptor beta chains below come from one sample, sequenced in a study. TCRdb re-derived calls from the 5' RACE reads in MiXCR, one entry per CDR3 protein. In the table there are thousands of distinct CDR3 sequences, roughly 39% of which are singletons. Sequenced input: memory CD4+ T cells sorted from blood. Specified subset: memory CD4+ T cells, CD4+CD45RO+CD25-. All receptors derive from a female donor with breast cancer.

There are a few counts of this clonotype. The rearrangement joins TRBV7-2 to TRBJ2-7; tentatively, D is TRBD1 (6 bases). The CDR3 runs to 14 residues. Germline V gives CDR1 SGHTA, CDR2 FQGNSA. Trimming pared 4 bases from V and 4 bases from J, leaving 14 bases between. CDR3 sequence reads: CASSYYLQGYEQYF. The CDR3 nucleotides are TGTGCCAGCAGCTACTATTTACAGGGTTACGAGCAGTACTTC.

This clonotype was seen a few times. The chain uses TRBV30 and TRBJ2-5; a possible D gene is TRBD2 (5 bases). The CDR3 covers 12 residues. CDR1 and CDR2 from the germline V gene are GTSNPN and SVGIG (reference sequence). V was shortened by 0 bases and J by 5 bases, with 7 bases between the two germline ends. The CDR3 nucleotides are TGTGCCTGGAGTGTACTAGAGGAGACCCAGTACTTC. Translated: CAWSVLEETQYF.

The V gene is TRBV28, the J gene TRBJ1-4, with TRBD1 matching over 7 bases. The CDR3 has 18 amino acids. CDR1 is MDHEN and CDR2 is SYDVKM in the germline V gene. After removal of 4 bases from V and 3 bases from J, the junction contained 14 bases not matched to a gene. CDR3: CASSSISVTGNPNEKLFF. CDR3 nucleotide sequence: TGTGCCAGCAGTTCAATCTCTGTGACAGGGAACCCTAATGAAAAACTGTTTTTT. Full variable domain (outside the CDR3, taken from reference TRBV28 and TRBJ1-4): DVKVTQSSRYLVKRTGEKVFLECVQDMDHENMFWYRQDPGLGLRLIYFSYDVKMKEKGDIPEGYSVSREKKERFSLILESASTNQTSMYLCASSSISVTGNPNEKLFFGSGTQLSVL.

The V and J genes are TRBV7-3 and TRBJ1-2, with D uncertain. This CDR3 contains 12 residues. Trimming shortened V by 2 bases and J by 7 bases, and 8 bases separated the two germline ends. CDR1 SGHTA and CDR2 FQGTGA come from the germline V gene. The chain's CDR3 is CASSLDGTGYTF. The CDR3 bases are TGTGCCAGCAGCTTAGACGGAACTGGCTACACCTTC.

The table lists this clonotype with a few counts. The rearrangement uses TRBV5-5 and TRBJ1-3, with 8 bases identical to TRBD1. The ends lost 5 bases at V and 8 bases at J; junction bases unmatched: 9. The CDR3 runs 14 residues. Germline V gene sequence: CDR1 SGHKS, CDR2 YYEKEE (reference sequence). This CDR3 is CASRPRGPADTIYF. CDR3 bases: TGTGCCAGCAGACCCAGGGGGCCGGCGGACACCATATATTTT.

Comment on this clonotype: A junction boundary mismatches the germline segment, possibly from a read error. The J gene is TRBJ2-1, the V gene TRBV4-2; D is unresolved. Germline lookup yields CDR1 LGHNA and CDR2 YNFKEQ. The CDR3 is 12 amino acids. The CDR3 sequence is CASSQDAGEQSF. The CDR3 nucleotides are TGTGCCAGCAGCCAAGATGCTGGTGAGCAGTCCTTC.